Listed below are T cell receptor beta chains from one sample, sequenced in a study of cytomegalovirus exposure and HLA in healthy donors. Profiling relied on immunoSEQ multiplex PCR, and the TCRdb table lists in-frame clones only, not all of them. The data show about 140,000 clones, 82% seen once. Sequencing input: PBMCs. These receptors came from a woman in her 40s in good health and CMV-seronegative. Each CDR3 is given with its conserved first and last residue.

CDR3aa	v_gene	j_gene
CASSYSTGNYGYTF	TRBV6-5	TRBJ1-2
CASSLESTNSYSYNEQFF	TRBV5-1	TRBJ2-1
CASSLGGQGAKSNTGELFF	TRBV7-9	TRBJ2-2
CASSLWAAFSPLHF	TRBV5-4	TRBJ1-6
CASSRQGAGTNEKLFF	TRBV7-8	TRBJ1-4
CASSPRGAQETQYF	TRBV9	TRBJ2-5
CASSFRTGGQGRDEQYF	TRBV21-1	TRBJ2-7
CASSQDSSGAHEQYF	TRBV4-2	TRBJ2-7
CASSLGTLPYYGYTF	TRBV7-6	TRBJ1-2
CASSIGQGVHEQYF	TRBV5-4	TRBJ2-7
CASKQGADGYTF	TRBV5-1	TRBJ1-2
CASSQADRIYGYTF	TRBV4-3	TRBJ1-2
CASRSGRGNQYAKNIQYF	TRBV5-1	TRBJ2-4
CASSPRAGEYNEQFF	TRBV7-2	TRBJ2-1
CASSLSGRWDQPQHF	TRBV5-6	TRBJ1-5
CASSHGTGTSGSNIQYF	TRBV4-3	TRBJ2-4
CASSSSNTGYSFF	TRBV11-3	TRBJ2-1
CASSVVPSGSTDTQYF	TRBV9	TRBJ2-3
CASSDSPGMNTEAFF	TRBV6-4	TRBJ1-1
CASSFRTPNTEAFF	TRBV5-1	TRBJ1-1
CASSQSRGTGELFF	TRBV5-4	TRBJ2-2
CASRANTEAFF	TRBV5-4	TRBJ1-1
CASSIEGQGGYTF	TRBV5-1	TRBJ1-2
CASSGDRLYSGNTIYF	TRBV2	TRBJ1-3
CALDRVEGQPQHF	TRBV5-8	TRBJ1-5
CASSIGGVSTEAFF	TRBV19	TRBJ1-1
CASSYSRRGLNYGYTF	TRBV6-5	TRBJ1-2
CASSQERGGGEQFF	TRBV4-3	TRBJ2-1
CASSPTGWNTEAFF	TRBV27	TRBJ1-1
CSVVLAGAHYEQYF	TRBV29-1	TRBJ2-7